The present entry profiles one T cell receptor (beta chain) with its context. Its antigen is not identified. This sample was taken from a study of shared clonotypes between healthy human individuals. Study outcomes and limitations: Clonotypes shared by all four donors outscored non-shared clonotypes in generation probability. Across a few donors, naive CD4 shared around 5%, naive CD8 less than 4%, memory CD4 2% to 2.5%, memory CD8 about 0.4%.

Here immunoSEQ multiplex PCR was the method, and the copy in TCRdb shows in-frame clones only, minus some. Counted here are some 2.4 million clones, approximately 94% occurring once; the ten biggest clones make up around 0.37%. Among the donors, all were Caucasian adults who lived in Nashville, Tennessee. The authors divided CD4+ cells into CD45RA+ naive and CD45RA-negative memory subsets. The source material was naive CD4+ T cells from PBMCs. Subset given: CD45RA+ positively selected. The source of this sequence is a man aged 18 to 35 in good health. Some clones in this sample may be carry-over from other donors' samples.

The CDR3 nucleotides read TGTGCCAGCAGCCCTAATTCAGGACCAACCACCTACGAGCAGTACTTC. Residues: CASSPNSGPTTYEQYF. The chain recombines TRBV7-8 with TRBJ2-7, with no clear D. Trimming took 5 bases from V and 2 from J, leaving 19 bases between them. The CDR3 has 16 amino acids. Germline V CDR1 and CDR2: SGHVS, FQNEAQ. The whole variable domain, remainder taken from reference TRBV7-8 and TRBJ2-7, is GAGVSQSPRYKVAKRGQDVALRCDPISGHVSLFWYQQALGQGPEFLTYFQNEAQLDKSGLPSDRFFAERPEGSVSTLKIQRTQQEDSAVYLCASSPNSGPTTYEQYFGPGTRLTVT.